The 5 T cell receptor beta chains below all came from one sample that was sequenced in a study of beta chain features in type 1 diabetes. The entirety of the isolated RNA underwent reverse transcription, so expressed TCRB transcripts were sequenced. The protocol was immunoSEQ multiplex PCR, while the TCRdb copy is restricted to in-frame clones and leaves out a portion. The sample lists 120,000 to 150,000 clones, around 13% seen once, with less than 1.5% in the top ten. These receptors have no identified antigens. General study results and limits: TCRB CDR3 length was moderately but significantly reduced in all four CD4+ subsets of Type 1 diabetes patients.

Sequences were obtained from central memory CD4+ T cells from blood. The origin of the receptors is a man between 18 and 29 years old with type 1 diabetes.

This chain uses TRBV14 with TRBJ1-2, with D uncertain. Germline V gene sequence: CDR1 SGHDN, CDR2 FVKESK. V gave up 6 bases and J gave up 0 bases, with 14 bases separating them. The CDR3 has 15 amino acids. The CDR3 region is CASRKVAGANYGYTF. DNA of the CDR3: TGTGCCAGCAGAAAGGTAGCGGGAGCTAACTATGGCTACACCTTC. The full variable domain, its missing parts supplied by reference TRBV14 and TRBJ1-2, is EAGVTQFPSHSVIEKGQTVTLRCDPISGHDNLYWYRRVMGKEIKFLLHFVKESKQDESGMPNNRFLAERTGGTYSTLKVQPAELEDSGVYFCASRKVAGANYGYTFGSGTRLTVV.

The chain links TRBV7-9 to TRBJ1-2; weak D call: TRBD1 (6 bases). This CDR3 is 14 amino acids long. V was shortened by 5 bases and J by 5 bases, with 15 bases between the two germline ends. From germline, CDR1 is SEHNR and CDR2 FQNEAQ (reference sequence). The DNA of the CDR3 is TGTGCCAGCAGCACCTTGACAGGCTATTATGGCTACACCTTC. Its protein product is CASSTLTGYYGYTF.

The rearrangement joins TRBV7-9 to TRBJ2-2; possibly TRBD1 for D (5 bases). Trimming pared 6 bases from V and 5 bases from J, leaving 10 bases between. Germline V gives CDR1 SEHNR, CDR2 FQNEAQ (reference sequence). This CDR3 spans 13 amino acids. The CDR3 here is CASSQDTTGELFF. The CDR3 nucleotides read TGTGCCAGCAGTCAGGACACGACCGGGGAGCTGTTTTTT.

The chain uses TRBV5-6 and TRBJ2-7; 12 bases fit TRBD2. The CDR3 totals 16 residues. V shed 6 bases and J 2 bases; nucleotides not matched to a gene: 9. Per germline, CDR1 SGHDT and CDR2 YYEEEE. The CDR3 is CASNPGLAGSPYEQYF. The CDR3 nucleotides read TGTGCCAGCAACCCTGGACTAGCGGGGTCACCCTACGAGCAGTACTTC. The variable domain in full, with the rest retrieved from reference TRBV5-6 and TRBJ2-7, is DAGVTQSPTHLIKTRGQQVTLRCSPKSGHDTVSWYQQALGQGPQFIFQYYEEEERQRGNFPDRFSGHQFPNYSSELNVNALLLGDSALYLCASNPGLAGSPYEQYFGPGTRLTVT.

This chain uses TRBV10-3 with TRBJ1-1; the D gene is possibly TRBD1 (6 bases). This CDR3 comprises 15 residues. V dropped 0 bases and J dropped 1 base, with 9 bases sitting between them. Germline lookup yields CDR1 ENHRY and CDR2 SYGVKD. CDR3 bases: TGTGCCATCAGTGAGTCGAGGGGGTGGAACACTGAAGCTTTCTTT. Translating gives CAISESRGWNTEAFF.